A single sample is the source of the 15 T cell receptor beta chains below, sequenced in a study of T cells after yellow fever vaccination (dated by TCRdb to between 2018 and 2021). Reading the label with the study, this specimen's treatment or condition is: live attenuated yellow fever vaccine strain. The library was produced with 5' RACE. The listed sequencing device is Illumina NovaSeq 6000. Clones were called with MiXCR by TCRdb after fastp trimmed the public reads at Q25, and only in-frame beta chains were retained. When rows share a CDR3 protein, they turn into one entry using the most common DNA and genes. The sample has roughly 310,000 distinct CDR3 sequences on record, less than 4.5% of them singletons. In total, the top ten clones hold about a quarter of the sample. Material: PBMCs, obtained on the day of the yellow fever booster vaccination. The receptor source for this set is a man in his late teens or twenties who received the YFV17D yellow fever vaccine.

The rearrangement joins TRBV11-2 to TRBJ2-2, with TRBD2 identical over 11 bases. Germline assignment: CDR1 SGHAT and CDR2 FQNNGV. The CDR3 sequence is 16 residues long. V gave up 6 bases and J gave up 4 bases; unmatched junction bases: 7. CDR3 bases: TGTGCCAGCAGGGATACTAGCGGGGGCCCCACCGGGGAGCTGTTTTTT. This translates into CASRDTSGGPTGELFF. The entire variable domain, with the rest obtained from reference TRBV11-2 and TRBJ2-2, is as follows: EAGVAQSPRYKIIEKRQSVAFWCNPISGHATLYWYQQILGQGPKLLIQFQNNGVVDDSQLPKDRFSAERLKGVDSTLKIQPAKLEDSAVYLCASRDTSGGPTGELFFGEGSRLTVL.

This clonotype came up many times. The rearrangement links TRBV6-5 to TRBJ1-1; D ambiguous. The V end lost 6 bases, the J end lost 5 bases, and 16 bases lay between the germline ends. This CDR3 spans 14 amino acids. The germline V gene has CDR1 MNHEY and CDR2 SVGAGI. The CDR3 is CASRKSWGGTEAFF. CDR3 coding DNA: TGTGCCAGCAGGAAAAGTTGGGGAGGAACTGAAGCTTTCTTT.

The V call is TRBV11-2, the J call TRBJ1-2; TRBD1 is a possible D gene (6 bases). V was pared by 5 bases and J by 4 bases, with 20 bases between. The CDR3 is 16 residues long. Germline CDR1 is SGHAT and CDR2 is FQNNGV. CDR3: CASSIAVGQILYGYTF. CDR3 coding DNA: TGTGCCAGCAGCATTGCGGTAGGACAGATCCTCTATGGCTACACCTTC.

This sequence joins TRBV6-5 and TRBJ2-7; TRBD1 agrees at 7 bases. V was clipped by 5 bases and J by 10 bases; unmatched bases: 23. The CDR3 totals 17 residues. Germline lookup yields CDR1 MNHEY and CDR2 SVGAGI. CDR3 amino acids: CASSTRPGQYPTGLQYF. CDR3 DNA sequence: TGTGCCAGCAGTACGCGCCCGGGACAGTACCCAACCGGGCTACAGTACTTC.

The chain links TRBV7-2 to TRBJ2-7; the match to TRBD1 covers 7 bases. J was trimmed by 4 bases and V by 2 bases; bases with no gene match: 2. This CDR3 has 13 amino acids. The germline gives CDR1 SGHTA, CDR2 FQGNSA. The CDR3 is CASSLTGEYEQYF. The CDR3 coding sequence is TGTGCCAGCAGCTTAACAGGGGAGTACGAGCAGTACTTC.

The chain uses TRBV5-4 and TRBJ2-6; 7 nucleotides line up with TRBD1. V lost 4 bases and J lost 0; bases outside the gene matches: 7. Germline CDR1 SGHNT, CDR2 YYREEE (reference sequence). The CDR3 loop spans 17 amino acids. The CDR3 DNA is TGTGCCAGCAGCCCCCGGGACAGCAGCTCTGGGGCCAACGTCCTGACTTTC. Protein sequence: CASSPRDSSSGANVLTF.

Regarding this clonotype: This clone may be a read error of a much larger clone one base away. The rearrangement links TRBV6-5 to TRBJ2-3; D remains unclear. V dropped 0 bases and J dropped 4 bases, with 8 bases sitting between them. Germline CDR1 MNHEY, CDR2 SVGAGI. This CDR3 comprises 14 residues. CDR3 protein: CASSYSQNADTQYF. The CDR3 DNA is TGTGCCAGCAGTTACTCCCAGAACGCAGATACGCAGTATTTT.

The chain recombines TRBV11-2 with TRBJ1-3; D not resolved. V lost 2 bases, J lost 0 bases, and 11 bases lay in between. Germline V gives CDR1 SGHAT, CDR2 FQNNGV. The CDR3 runs to 16 residues. CDR3 in amino acids: CASSLIDASSGNTIYF. CDR3 DNA: TGTGCCAGCAGCTTAATCGATGCAAGCTCTGGAAACACCATATATTTT.

This clonotype was recorded a few times. The genes are TRBV27 and TRBJ2-7, with D perhaps TRBD1 (6 bases). Looked up from germline, CDR1 is MNHEY and CDR2 is SMNVEV (reference sequence). The V gene lost 5 bases and the J gene lost 4 bases, with 15 bases spanning the gap. CDR3 length equals 14 residues. Here the CDR3 DNA reads TGTGCCAGCAGTCCCGGGACACCTAATTACGAGCAGTACGTC. It specifies CASSPGTPNYEQYV.

This clonotype was found a few times. The chain couples TRBV6-2 or TRBV6-3 to TRBJ1-2, with 7 bases that match TRBD1. Germline V CDR1 and CDR2: MNHEY, SVGEGT. J was trimmed by 2 bases and V by 8 bases; bases with no gene match: 5. The CDR3 extends over 13 amino acids. The DNA for the CDR3 is TGTGCCAGCCCTCAGGGACAGAACTATGGCTACACCTTC. As protein: CASPQGQNYGYTF.

Worth noting for this clonotype: One end of the junction varies from germline; a read error may be responsible. The rearrangement links TRBV10-3 to TRBJ1-4, with 9 bases lining up with TRBD1. The germline gives CDR1 ENHRY, CDR2 SYGVKD. The CDR3 loop spans 14 amino acids. The CDR3 loop reads CTIRLGQGNEKLFF. CDR3 DNA: TGTACCATCAGGCTGGGACAGGGAAATGAAAAACTGTTTTTT.

This clonotype has just a few counts. The gene calls are TRBV3-1 and TRBJ2-2, with D possibly being TRBD1 or TRBD2 (5 bases each). Trimming stripped 1 base from V and 6 bases from J, with 21 bases between. CDR3 length equals 18 residues. Germline CDR1 is LGHDT and CDR2 is YNNKEL (reference sequence). CDR3 region: CASSQGSQGLGDSGELFF. The CDR3 DNA reads as TGTGCCAGCAGCCAAGGGAGCCAGGGCTTGGGGGATTCCGGGGAGCTGTTTTTT.

This clonotype came up many times. This chain connects TRBV11-2 to TRBJ2-7; the D gene is possibly TRBD1 (5 bases). The CDR3 is 12 amino acids. The V end was cut by 0 bases, the J end by 5 bases, with 5 bases between. The germline V gene has CDR1 SGHAT and CDR2 FQNNGV. DNA of the CDR3: TGTGCCAGCAGCTTAGAAGGGGACGAGCAGTACGTC. Translation: CASSLEGDEQYV.

This clonotype was counted many times. J is TRBJ2-3 and V is TRBV5-1; D unresolved. Germline CDR1 and CDR2: SGHRS and YFSETQ. V dropped 2 bases and J dropped 6 bases, with 10 bases sitting between them. This CDR3 is 13 amino acids long. The CDR3 DNA is TGCGCCAGCAGCTTAGACCCCTCGGATACGCAGTATTTT. Protein product: CASSLDPSDTQYF. The complete variable domain, with remaining parts taken from reference TRBV5-1 and TRBJ2-3, reads KAGVTQTPRYLIKTRGQQVTLSCSPISGHRSVSWYQQTPGQGLQFLFEYFSETQRNKGNFPGRFSGRQFSNSRSEMNVSTLELGDSALYLCASSLDPSDTQYFGPGTRLTVL.

The chain links TRBV2 to TRBJ2-3; D possibly matches TRBD1 or TRBD2 (7 bases each). Trimming took off 1 base at V and 4 bases at J, with 12 bases between the two ends. The CDR3 sequence is 15 residues long. The V gene's germline CDR1 is SNHLY and CDR2 FYNNEI. CDR3 nucleotides: TGTGCCAGCAGTGAAGAGGGGGCGGGGGCAGATACGCAGTATTTT. This sequence encodes CASSEEGAGADTQYF.